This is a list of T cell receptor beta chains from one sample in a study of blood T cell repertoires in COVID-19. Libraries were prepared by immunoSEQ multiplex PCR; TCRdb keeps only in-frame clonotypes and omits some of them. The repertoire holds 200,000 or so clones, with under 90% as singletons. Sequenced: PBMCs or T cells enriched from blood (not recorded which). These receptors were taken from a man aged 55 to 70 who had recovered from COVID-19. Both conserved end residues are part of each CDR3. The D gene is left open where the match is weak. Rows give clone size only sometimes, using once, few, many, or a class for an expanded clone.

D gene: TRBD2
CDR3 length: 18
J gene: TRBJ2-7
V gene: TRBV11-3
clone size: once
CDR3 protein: CASSSRLAGGRSRHEQYF
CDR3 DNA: TGTGCCAGCAGCTCCCGACTAGCGGGGGGGCGTTCTCGTCACGAGCAGTACTTC

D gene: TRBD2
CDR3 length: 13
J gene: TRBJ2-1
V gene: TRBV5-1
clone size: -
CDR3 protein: CASSLMLRGGQFF
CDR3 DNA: TGCGCCAGCAGCTTGATGTTGCGGGGGGGACAGTTCTTC

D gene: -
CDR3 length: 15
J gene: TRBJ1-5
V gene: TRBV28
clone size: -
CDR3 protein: CASSPDSYSNQPQHF
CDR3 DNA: TGTGCCAGCAGCCCTGACTCATATAGCAATCAGCCCCAGCATTTT

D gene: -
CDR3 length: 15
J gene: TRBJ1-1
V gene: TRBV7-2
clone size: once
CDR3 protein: CASSLVQPGFSEAFF
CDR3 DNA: TGTGCCAGCAGCTTAGTCCAGCCCGGGTTCTCTGAAGCTTTCTTT

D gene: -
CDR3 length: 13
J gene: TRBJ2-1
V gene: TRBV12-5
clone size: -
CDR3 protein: CASGLVRGNEQFF
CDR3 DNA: TGTGCTAGTGGTTTGGTACGCGGGAATGAGCAGTTCTTC

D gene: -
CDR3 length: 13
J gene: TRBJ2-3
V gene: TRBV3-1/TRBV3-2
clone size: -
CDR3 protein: CASSHSLRDTQYF
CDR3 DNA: TGTGCCAGCAGCCATTCCCTCAGAGATACGCAGTATTTT

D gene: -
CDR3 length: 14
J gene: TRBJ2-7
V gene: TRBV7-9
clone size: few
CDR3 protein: CASSLGGQTYEQYF
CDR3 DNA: TGTGCCAGCAGCTTAGGGGGGCAGACCTACGAGCAGTACTTC

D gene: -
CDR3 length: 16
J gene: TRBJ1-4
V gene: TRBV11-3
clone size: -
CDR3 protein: CASSSSPSAQGEKLFF
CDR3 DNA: TGTGCCAGCAGCTCAAGTCCGAGTGCTCAGGGTGAAAAACTGTTTTTT

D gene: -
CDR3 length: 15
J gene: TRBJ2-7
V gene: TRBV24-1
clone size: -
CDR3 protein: CATSDRTGGSYEQYF
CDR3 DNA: TGTGCCACCAGTGACCGTACAGGCGGCTCCTACGAGCAGTACTTC

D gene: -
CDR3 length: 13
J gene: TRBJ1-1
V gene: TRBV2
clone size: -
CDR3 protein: CASTLPGNTEAFF
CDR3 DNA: TGTGCCAGCACCCTTCCAGGGAACACTGAAGCTTTCTTT

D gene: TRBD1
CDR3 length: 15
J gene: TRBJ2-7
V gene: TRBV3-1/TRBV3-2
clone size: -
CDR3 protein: CASSRGTGTSYEQYF
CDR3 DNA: TGTGCCAGCAGTCGTGGGACAGGGACCTCCTACGAGCAGTACTTC

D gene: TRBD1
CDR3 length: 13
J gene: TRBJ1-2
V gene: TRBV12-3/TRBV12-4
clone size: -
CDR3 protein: CASSSDRAYGYTF
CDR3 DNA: TGTGCCAGCAGTTCGGACAGGGCCTATGGCTACACCTTC

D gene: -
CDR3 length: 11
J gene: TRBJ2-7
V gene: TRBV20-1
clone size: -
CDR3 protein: CSALDTYEQYF
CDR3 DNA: TGCAGTGCACTAGATACCTACGAGCAGTACTTC

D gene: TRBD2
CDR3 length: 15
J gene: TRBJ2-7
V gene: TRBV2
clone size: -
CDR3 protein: CASRQGLAVSYEQYF
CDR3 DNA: TGTGCCAGCAGACAAGGACTAGCGGTCTCCTACGAGCAGTACTTC

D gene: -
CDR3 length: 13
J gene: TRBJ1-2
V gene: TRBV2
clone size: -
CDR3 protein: CASSEQSNYGYTF
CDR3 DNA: TGTGCCAGCAGCGAACAGTCGAACTATGGCTACACCTTC

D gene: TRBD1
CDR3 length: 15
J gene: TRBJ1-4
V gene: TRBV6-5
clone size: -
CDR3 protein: CASSPRQGRVEKLFF
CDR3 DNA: TGTGCCAGCAGTCCCAGACAGGGGAGGGTTGAAAAACTGTTTTTT

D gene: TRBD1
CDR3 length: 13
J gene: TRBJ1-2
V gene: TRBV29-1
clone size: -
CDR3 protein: CSVEPGQSYGYTF
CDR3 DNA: TGCAGCGTTGAACCGGGACAGAGCTATGGCTACACCTTC

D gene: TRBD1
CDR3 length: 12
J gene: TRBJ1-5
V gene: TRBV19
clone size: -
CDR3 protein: CASSNTPGTEHF
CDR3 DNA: TGTGCCAGTAGTAATACGCCGGGGACAGAGCATTTT

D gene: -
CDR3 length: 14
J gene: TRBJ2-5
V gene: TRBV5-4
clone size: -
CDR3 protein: CASSTYRDLETQYF
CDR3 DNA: TGTGCCAGCAGCACCTACAGGGATTTAGAGACCCAGTACTTC

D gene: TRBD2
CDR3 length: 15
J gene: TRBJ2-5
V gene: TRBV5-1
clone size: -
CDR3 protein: CASSSSGGAGETQYF
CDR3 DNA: TGCGCCAGCAGCTCTAGCGGGGGGGCCGGAGAGACCCAGTACTTC

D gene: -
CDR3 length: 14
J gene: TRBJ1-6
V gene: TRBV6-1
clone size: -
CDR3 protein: CASSEYRRDSPLHF
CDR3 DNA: TGTGCCAGCAGTGAGTACAGGCGGGACTCACCCCTCCACTTT

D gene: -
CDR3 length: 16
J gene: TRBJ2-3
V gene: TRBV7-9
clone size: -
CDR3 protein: CASSLPYGSSTDTQYF
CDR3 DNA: TGTGCCAGCAGCTTACCCTACGGGTCTAGCACAGATACGCAGTATTTT

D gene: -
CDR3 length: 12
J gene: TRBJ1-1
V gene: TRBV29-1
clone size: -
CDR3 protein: CSVAGRGTEAFF
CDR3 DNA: TGCAGCGTTGCGGGGCGGGGAACTGAAGCTTTCTTT

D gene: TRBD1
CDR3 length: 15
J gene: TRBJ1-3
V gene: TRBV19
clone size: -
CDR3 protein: CATRTGSKSGNTIYF
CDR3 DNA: TGTGCCACCCGGACAGGGTCTAAATCTGGAAACACCATATATTTT

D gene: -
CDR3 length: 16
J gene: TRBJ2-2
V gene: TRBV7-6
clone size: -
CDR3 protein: CASSPRSAGATGELFF
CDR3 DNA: TGTGCCAGCAGCCCCCGGTCGGCGGGGGCTACCGGGGAGCTGTTTTTT

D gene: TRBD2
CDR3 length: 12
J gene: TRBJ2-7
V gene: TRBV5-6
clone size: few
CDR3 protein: CASSDWAGVAAF
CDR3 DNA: TGTGCCAGCAGCGATTGGGCGGGGGTAGCCGCATTC

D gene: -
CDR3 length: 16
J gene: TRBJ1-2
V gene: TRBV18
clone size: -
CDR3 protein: CASSPSVPGAEGGYTF
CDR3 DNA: TGTGCCAGCTCACCATCAGTCCCGGGAGCTGAAGGTGGCTACACCTTC

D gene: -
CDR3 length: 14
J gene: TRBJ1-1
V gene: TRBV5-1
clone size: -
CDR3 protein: CTSSPQGSGTEAFF
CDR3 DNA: TGCACCAGCAGCCCCCAGGGGAGTGGCACTGAAGCTTTCTTT

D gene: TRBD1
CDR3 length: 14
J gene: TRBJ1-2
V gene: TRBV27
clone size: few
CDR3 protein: CASSQRQGEDGYTF
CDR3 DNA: TGTGCCAGCAGTCAAAGACAGGGGGAGGATGGCTACACCTTC

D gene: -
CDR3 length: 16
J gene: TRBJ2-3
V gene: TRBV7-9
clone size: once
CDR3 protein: CASSLSASANTDTQYF
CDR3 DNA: TGTGCCAGCAGCTTATCGGCTAGCGCCAACACAGATACGCAGTATTTT

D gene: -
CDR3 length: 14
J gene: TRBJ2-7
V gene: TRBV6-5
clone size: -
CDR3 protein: CASSSDTPPYEQYF
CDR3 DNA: TGTGCCAGCAGTTCGGACACCCCACCCTACGAGCAGTACTTC

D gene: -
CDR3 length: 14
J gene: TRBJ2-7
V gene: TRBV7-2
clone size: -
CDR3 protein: CASSLGGITYEQYF
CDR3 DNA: TGTGCCAGCAGCTTAGGAGGGATAACCTACGAGCAGTACTTC

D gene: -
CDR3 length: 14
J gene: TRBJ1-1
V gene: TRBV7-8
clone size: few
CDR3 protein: CASTLRGFGTEAFF
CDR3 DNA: TGTGCCAGCACCTTAAGGGGATTTGGCACTGAAGCTTTCTTT

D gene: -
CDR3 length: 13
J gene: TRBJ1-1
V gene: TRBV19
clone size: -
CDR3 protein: CASSMSTGTEAFF
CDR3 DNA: TGTGCCAGTAGTATGAGTACGGGCACTGAAGCTTTCTTT

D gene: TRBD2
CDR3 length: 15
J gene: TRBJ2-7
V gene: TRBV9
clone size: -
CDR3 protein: CASSSGGSLSYEQYF
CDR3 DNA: TGTGCCAGCAGTAGCGGGGGCTCGCTGTCCTACGAGCAGTACTTC